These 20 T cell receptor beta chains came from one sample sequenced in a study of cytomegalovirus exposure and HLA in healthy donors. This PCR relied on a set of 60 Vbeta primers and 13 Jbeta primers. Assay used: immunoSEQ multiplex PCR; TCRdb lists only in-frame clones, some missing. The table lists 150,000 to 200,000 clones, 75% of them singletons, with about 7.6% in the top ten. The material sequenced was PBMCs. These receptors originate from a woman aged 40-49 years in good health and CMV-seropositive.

CDR3 bases: TGTGCCAGCAGTTTAGGGAGGGGAGGAAGGCCCCAGCATTTT. Translated, it gives CASSLGRGGRPQHF. This chain joins TRBV27 and TRBJ1-5; TRBD1 is a possible D gene (5 bases). The CDR3 runs to 14 residues. V was trimmed by 2 bases and J by 9 bases, leaving 14 bases between them. In germline, CDR1 is MNHEY, CDR2 SMNVEV (reference sequence).

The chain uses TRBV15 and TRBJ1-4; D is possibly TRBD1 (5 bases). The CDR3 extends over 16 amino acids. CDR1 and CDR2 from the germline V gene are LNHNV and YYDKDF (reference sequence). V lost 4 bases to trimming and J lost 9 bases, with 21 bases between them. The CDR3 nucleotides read TGTGCCACCAGCATTGGTGGCGGCGGGGGGGAAAAAAAACTGTTTTTT. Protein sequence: CATSIGGGGGEKKLFF.

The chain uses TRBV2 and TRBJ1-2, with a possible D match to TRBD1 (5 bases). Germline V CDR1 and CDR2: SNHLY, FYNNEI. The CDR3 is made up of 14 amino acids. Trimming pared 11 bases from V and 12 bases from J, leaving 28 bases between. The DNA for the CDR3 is TGTGCCTCCCACCCCTCGCAGACAGCATCGAAGCACACCTTC. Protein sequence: CASHPSQTASKHTF.

The CDR3 reads CASSLADRGLTEAFF. The DNA for the CDR3 is TGTGCCAGCAGCTTAGCGGACAGGGGCCTCACTGAAGCTTTCTTT. V gene TRBV7-6 combines with J gene TRBJ1-1; 9 bases match TRBD1. The junction had 3 bases not matched to a gene; V was cut back by 0 bases and J by 4 bases. There are 15 residues in the CDR3. Germline CDR1 is SGHVS and CDR2 is FNYEAQ.

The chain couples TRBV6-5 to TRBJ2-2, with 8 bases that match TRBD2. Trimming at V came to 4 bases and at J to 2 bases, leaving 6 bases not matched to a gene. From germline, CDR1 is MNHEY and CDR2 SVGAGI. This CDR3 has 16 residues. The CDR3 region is CASSSPSGSNTGELFF. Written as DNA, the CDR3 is TGTGCCAGCAGTTCCCCAAGCGGGAGTAACACCGGGGAGCTGTTTTTT.

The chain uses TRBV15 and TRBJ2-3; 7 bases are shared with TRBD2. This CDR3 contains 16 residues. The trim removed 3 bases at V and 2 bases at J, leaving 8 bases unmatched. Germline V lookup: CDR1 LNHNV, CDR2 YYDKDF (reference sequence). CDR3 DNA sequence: TGTGCCACCAGCAGCAGATATAGCGGGTACACAGATACGCAGTATTTT. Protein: CATSSRYSGYTDTQYF.

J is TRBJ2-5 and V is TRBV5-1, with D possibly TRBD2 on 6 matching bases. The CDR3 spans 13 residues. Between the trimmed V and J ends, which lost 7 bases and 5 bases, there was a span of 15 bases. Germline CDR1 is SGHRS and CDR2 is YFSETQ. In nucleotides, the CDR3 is TGCGCCAGCCAAGGGACTTTTGGGGAGACCCAGTACTTC. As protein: CASQGTFGETQYF.

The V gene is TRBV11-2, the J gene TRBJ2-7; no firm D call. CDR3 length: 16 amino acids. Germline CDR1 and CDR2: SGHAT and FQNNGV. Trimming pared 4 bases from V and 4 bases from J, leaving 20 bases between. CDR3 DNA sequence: TGTGCCAGCAGCTCTCCCCCAACGGGTGTGGCGTACGAGCAGTACTTC. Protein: CASSSPPTGVAYEQYF.

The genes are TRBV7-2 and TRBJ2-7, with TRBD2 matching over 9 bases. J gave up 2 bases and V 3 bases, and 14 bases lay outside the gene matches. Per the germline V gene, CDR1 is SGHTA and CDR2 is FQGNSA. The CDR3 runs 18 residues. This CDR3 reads CASSLETSGLAATYEQYF. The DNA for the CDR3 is TGTGCCAGCAGCTTGGAAACCTCGGGACTAGCCGCCACCTACGAGCAGTACTTC.

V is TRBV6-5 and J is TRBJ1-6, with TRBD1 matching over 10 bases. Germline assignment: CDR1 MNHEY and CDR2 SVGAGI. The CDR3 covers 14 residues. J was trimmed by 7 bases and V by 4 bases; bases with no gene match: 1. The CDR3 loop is CASSLDRGNSPLHF. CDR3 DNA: TGTGCCAGCAGTTTGGACAGGGGGAATTCACCCCTCCACTTT.

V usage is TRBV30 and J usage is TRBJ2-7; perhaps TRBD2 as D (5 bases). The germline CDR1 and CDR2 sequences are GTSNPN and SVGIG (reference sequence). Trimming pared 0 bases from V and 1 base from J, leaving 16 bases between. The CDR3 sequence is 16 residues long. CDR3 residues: CAWSVSNGGVSYEQYF. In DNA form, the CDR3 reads TGTGCCTGGAGTGTCTCTAACGGAGGAGTGTCCTACGAGCAGTACTTC.

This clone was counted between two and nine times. As DNA, the CDR3 is TGTGCCAGCAGCCCGGGACAGGTAGGGAGTGGCTACACCTTC. Translated, it gives CASSPGQVGSGYTF. The chain combines TRBV9 with TRBJ1-2; TRBD1 matches at 8 bases. Looked up from germline, CDR1 is SGDLS and CDR2 is YYNGEE. The CDR3 covers 14 residues. V dropped 4 bases and J dropped 7; count of bases not matched to a gene: 9.

CDR3 in amino acids: CASRWTALTEAFF. The CDR3 nucleotides are TGTGCCAGCAGATGGACAGCACTCACTGAAGCTTTCTTT. The rearrangement links TRBV2 to TRBJ1-1; a weak D match, TRBD1 (6 bases). V lost 6 bases and J lost 4, with 12 bases in between. Germline CDR1 is SNHLY and CDR2 is FYNNEI. CDR3 length equals 13 residues.

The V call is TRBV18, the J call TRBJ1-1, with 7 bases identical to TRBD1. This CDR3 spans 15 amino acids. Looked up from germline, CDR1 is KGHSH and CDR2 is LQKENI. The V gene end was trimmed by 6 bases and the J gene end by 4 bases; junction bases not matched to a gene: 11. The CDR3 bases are TGTGCCAGCTCGAAAATGACAGGGCAGGGCACTGAAGCTTTCTTT. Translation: CASSKMTGQGTEAFF.

For the CDR3, the DNA is TGTGCCAGCAGTTTATATGGGGGGAAACGGGACACTGAAGCTTTCTTT. It is translated as CASSLYGGKRDTEAFF. The chain uses TRBV27 and TRBJ1-1, with D possibly matching TRBD1 (5 bases). Trimming took off 1 base at V and 3 bases at J, with 15 bases between the two ends. Germline CDR1 is MNHEY and CDR2 is SMNVEV (reference sequence). The CDR3 runs 16 residues.

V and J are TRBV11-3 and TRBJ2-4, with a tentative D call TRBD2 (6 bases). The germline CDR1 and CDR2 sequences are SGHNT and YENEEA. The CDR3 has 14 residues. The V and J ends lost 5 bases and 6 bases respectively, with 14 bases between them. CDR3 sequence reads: CASSPARGTNIQYF. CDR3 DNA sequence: TGTGCCAGCAGCCCAGCCCGGGGGACAAACATTCAGTACTTC.

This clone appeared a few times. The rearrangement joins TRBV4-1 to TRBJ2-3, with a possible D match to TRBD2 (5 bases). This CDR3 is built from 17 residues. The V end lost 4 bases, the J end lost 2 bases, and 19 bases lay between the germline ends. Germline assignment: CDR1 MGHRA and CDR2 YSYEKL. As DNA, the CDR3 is TGCGCCAGCAGCCTCCTCCCCGGACTCGGAAACACAGATACGCAGTATTTT. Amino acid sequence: CASSLLPGLGNTDTQYF.

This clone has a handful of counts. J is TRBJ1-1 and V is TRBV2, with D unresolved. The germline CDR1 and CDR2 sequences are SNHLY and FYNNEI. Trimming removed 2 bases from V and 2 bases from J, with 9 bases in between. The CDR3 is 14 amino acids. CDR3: CASSETVRNTEAFF. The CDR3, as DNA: TGTGCCAGCAGTGAAACAGTCAGAAACACTGAAGCTTTCTTT.

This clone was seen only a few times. The CDR3 bases are TGTGCCAGCAGTAACCTAGCGGGAGGCGAGCAGTTCTTC. This encodes CASSNLAGGEQFF. V is TRBV28 and J is TRBJ2-1; 11 nucleotides line up with TRBD2. The CDR3 sequence is 13 residues long. V gave up 5 bases and J gave up 10 bases; unmatched junction bases: 4. CDR1 and CDR2 from the germline V gene are MDHEN and SYDVKM.

This CDR3 reads CASSDKRENTEAFF. Written as DNA, the CDR3 is TGTGCCAGCAGTGATAAACGCGAGAACACTGAAGCTTTCTTT. V gene TRBV6-1 combines with J gene TRBJ1-1; D is ambiguous. CDR3 length equals 14 residues. Germline V gives CDR1 MNHNS, CDR2 SASEGT. Deletions cut 3 bases from V and 1 base from J, with 9 bases between.